One and the same sample provided the 20 T cell receptor beta chains below, sequenced in a study of vaccination effects on CD4 cells after COVID-19. Antigen-specific CD4+ T cell clonotypes were called by their expansion after viral peptide-pool culture in ViraFEST. When around nine days of culture had elapsed, CD4+ T cells were isolated. Every participant took two doses of the BNT162b2 or mRNA-1273 vaccine. The protocol was immunoSEQ multiplex PCR, while the TCRdb copy is restricted to in-frame clones and leaves out a portion. The sample contains around 16,000 clones, about 70% of which appear only once. The antigens of these receptors remain unknown. Sequenced material: CD4+ T cells from PBMCs cultured with SARS-CoV-2 spike peptides, taken after COVID-19 vaccination. All receptors derive from a human donor who received a COVID-19 vaccine.

This chain joins TRBV23-1 and TRBJ1-5, with D maybe TRBD1 (6 bases). TRBV23-1 is an ORF, with its function uncertain. The ends were cut back, 8 bases at V and 0 bases at J, with 20 bases in the middle. The CDR3 contains 17 residues. The CDR3 spells CASVTGGTLTSNQPQHF. CDR3 bases: TGCGCCAGCGTAACAGGAGGGACACTTACTAGCAATCAGCCCCAGCATTTT.

This clone is medium-sized (0.01 to 0.1%) in the sample. The CDR3 bases are TGTGCCAGCAGTTCCCGCTATGGGGGCTATGGCTACACCTTC. This codes for CASSSRYGGYGYTF. This chain connects TRBV6-2 or TRBV6-3 to TRBJ1-2, with D maybe TRBD1 (5 bases). Trimming stripped 4 bases from V and 4 bases from J, with 13 bases between. The CDR3 consists of 14 residues. Looked up from germline, CDR1 is MNHEY and CDR2 is SVGEGT.

On this clone itself: Different DNA sequences within this sample yield the same CDR3. The rearrangement uses TRBV5-1 and TRBJ2-7, with 10 bases that match TRBD2. V shed 4 bases, J shed 2 bases, and the junction held 9 bases outside the gene matches. Germline values: CDR1 SGHRS, CDR2 YFSETQ. This CDR3 region has 16 residues. The CDR3 DNA reads as TGCGCCAGCAGCCCTACGGGACTAGCGAGTACCTACGAGCAGTACTTC. Protein product: CASSPTGLASTYEQYF.

In its sample, this clone was seen a few times. The genes are TRBV29-1 and TRBJ1-2; D is ambiguous. The CDR3 sequence is 15 residues long. V lost 7 bases to trimming and J lost 7 bases, with 25 bases between them. Per germline, CDR1 SQVTM and CDR2 ANQGSEA. CDR3 amino acids: CSAGSTTGILGGYTF. The CDR3 nucleotides read TGCAGCGCTGGGTCGACTACGGGAATCCTGGGTGGCTACACCTTC.

By sample fraction, this clone is medium-sized. The chain recombines TRBV10-2 with TRBJ2-1; 9 nucleotides align to TRBD2. CDR1 WSHSY and CDR2 SAAADI come from the germline V gene. Losses at the gene ends were 0 bases for V and 4 bases for J; bases not matched to a gene: 10. The length of the CDR3 is 18 residues. The CDR3 reads CASSESGVAGDPYNEQFF. DNA for the CDR3: TGCGCCAGCAGTGAGTCTGGAGTAGCGGGGGACCCTTACAATGAGCAGTTCTTC.

This chain links TRBV14 with TRBJ2-5; 9 bases match TRBD2. The V gene end was trimmed by 3 bases and the J gene end by 5 bases; junction bases not matched to a gene: 7. The CDR3 length is 15 residues. From germline, CDR1 is SGHDN and CDR2 FVKESK. The CDR3 loop is CASSHLWTSEETQYF. Here the CDR3 DNA reads TGTGCCAGCAGCCACCTTTGGACTAGCGAGGAGACCCAGTACTTC.

This rearrangement joins TRBV4-2 to TRBJ2-7, with D possibly TRBD2 on 5 matching bases. Germline CDR1 reads LGHNA; CDR2 reads YNFKEQ. V shed 4 bases and J shed 0 bases, with 10 bases lying between them. This CDR3 is built from 14 residues. CDR3 sequence reads: CASSPSGASYEQYF. The CDR3 DNA reads as TGTGCCAGCAGCCCAAGCGGAGCCTCCTACGAGCAGTACTTC.

The rearrangement joins TRBV6-2 or TRBV6-3 to TRBJ2-7; possible D gene TRBD1, 5 bases. The V end lost 6 bases, the J end lost 1 base, and 16 bases lay between the germline ends. Germline-derived CDR1 and CDR2 are MNHEY and SVGEGT. The CDR3 runs 15 residues. CDR3 residues: CASSLQGAQSYEQYF. CDR3 in DNA: TGTGCCAGCAGCTTACAAGGGGCCCAATCCTACGAGCAGTACTTC.

This clone was seen a single time. The rearrangement uses TRBV6-5 and TRBJ1-2, with 7 bases that match TRBD1. Germline assignment: CDR1 MNHEY and CDR2 SVGAGI. The CDR3 runs to 15 residues. V shed 1 base and J 0 bases; nucleotides not matched to a gene: 2. The CDR3 DNA reads TGTGCCAGCAGTTACTATGGGACAGCTAACTATGGCTACACCTTC. The encoded protein is CASSYYGTANYGYTF.

This clone occurred once. The rearrangement links TRBV5-1 to TRBJ2-1; D gene unclear. The V and J ends lost 4 bases and 0 bases respectively, with 11 bases between them. In germline, CDR1 is SGHRS, CDR2 YFSETQ. There are 15 residues in the CDR3. The CDR3 region is CASSDGSSSYNEQFF. For the CDR3, the DNA is TGCGCCAGCAGCGATGGTTCGAGCTCCTACAATGAGCAGTTCTTC.

The table lists this clone with a count of one. This chain joins TRBV6-6 and TRBJ2-7; D ambiguous. Germline CDR1 reads MNHNY; CDR2 reads SVGAGI (reference sequence). V was shortened by 0 bases and J by 7 bases, with 13 bases between the two germline ends. The CDR3 runs 14 residues. This CDR3 is CASSYSASNLEQYF. The CDR3 DNA follows: TGTGCCAGCAGTTACTCCGCCAGCAATTTGGAGCAGTACTTC.

J is TRBJ2-7 and V is TRBV6-2 or TRBV6-3, with 8 bases matching TRBD2. The length of the CDR3 is 14 residues. V shed 5 bases, J shed 2 bases, and the junction held 5 bases outside the gene matches. Per the germline V gene, CDR1 is MNHEY and CDR2 is SVGEGT. The CDR3: CASSRSGDPYEQYF. The CDR3 DNA reads as TGTGCCAGCAGTCGTAGCGGGGATCCCTACGAGCAGTACTTC.

This clone was counted only a few times. The gene calls are TRBV5-5 and TRBJ2-1; 14 bases match TRBD2. This CDR3 contains 16 residues. The J segment lost 6 bases and the V segment lost 0 bases, leaving 2 bases of the junction unmatched. Germline V gene data show CDR1 as SGHKS and CDR2 as YYEKEE (reference sequence). In DNA form, the CDR3 reads TGTGCCAGCAGCTTGGGGACTAGCGGGGGGTTCAATGAGCAGTTCTTC. This encodes CASSLGTSGGFNEQFF.

This clone was picked up one time. This chain links TRBV3-1 (or the pseudogene TRBV3-2) with TRBJ2-1; D is undetermined. The V end lost 3 bases, the J end lost 9 bases, and 9 bases lay between the germline ends. The CDR3 spans 12 residues. Germline values: CDR1 LGHDT, CDR2 YNNKEL (reference sequence). CDR3 in DNA: TGTGCCAGCAGCCAGATTTCCATTGAGCAGTTCTTC. Amino acids: CASSQISIEQFF.

DNA for the CDR3: TGTGCCTGGAGTCCAAGCAGGGGCCGCTACAATGAGCAGTTCTTC. It specifies CAWSPSRGRYNEQFF. The rearrangement joins TRBV30 to TRBJ2-1; maybe TRBD1 (6 bases). The CDR3 length is 15 residues. The germline V gene has CDR1 GTSNPN and CDR2 SVGIG (reference sequence). V dropped 2 bases and J dropped 3 bases, with 14 bases sitting between them. The full variable domain, its missing parts supplied by reference TRBV30 and TRBJ2-1, is SQTIHQWPATLVQPVGSPLSLECTVEGTSNPNLYWYRQAAGRGLQLLFYSVGIGQISSEVPQNLSASRPQDRQFILSSKKLLLSDSGFYLCAWSPSRGRYNEQFFGPGTRLTVL.

This clone has just a few counts. The chain has TRBV7-9 and TRBJ2-3; D is undetermined. This CDR3 contains 15 residues. V was cut by 2 bases and J by 4 bases, with 13 bases left in between. Germline CDR1 is SEHNR and CDR2 is FQNEAQ (reference sequence). CDR3 protein: CASSLYVSIPDTQYF. As DNA, the CDR3 is TGTGCCAGCAGCTTATATGTGTCAATCCCAGATACGCAGTATTTT.

The genes are TRBV29-1 and TRBJ1-1; D is undetermined. The ends were cut back, 7 bases at V and 2 bases at J, with 14 bases in the middle. CDR3 length: 13 amino acids. Germline CDR1 is SQVTM and CDR2 is ANQGSEA. The CDR3 loop is CSAVGQPNTEAFF. DNA of the CDR3: TGCAGCGCAGTCGGTCAGCCCAACACTGAAGCTTTCTTT.

As concerns this clone: This CDR3 is also generated by other DNA sequences in the sample. The J gene is TRBJ1-3, the V gene TRBV3-1 (or the pseudogene TRBV3-2); D remains ambiguous. CDR1 is LGHDT and CDR2 is YNNKEL in the germline V gene (reference sequence). This CDR3 has 13 residues. The V and J ends lost 0 bases and 4 bases respectively, with 4 bases between them. The CDR3 region has the DNA TGTGCCAGCAGCCAAGATGAGGGAAACACCATATATTTT. Translated: CASSQDEGNTIYF.

The rearrangement uses TRBV28 and TRBJ2-3; TRBD1 matches 9 bases. Per germline, CDR1 MDHEN and CDR2 SYDVKM. The CDR3 extends over 16 amino acids. After removal of 2 bases from V and 4 bases from J, the junction contained 7 bases not matched to a gene. The DNA of the CDR3 is TGTGCCAGCAGTTTAATCTGGGACAGGGAGGCAGATACGCAGTATTTT. Its translation is CASSLIWDREADTQYF. The full variable domain, in which reference TRBV28 and TRBJ2-3 provide the parts outside the CDR3, is DVKVTQSSRYLVKRTGEKVFLECVQDMDHENMFWYRQDPGLGLRLIYFSYDVKMKEKGDIPEGYSVSREKKERFSLILESASTNQTSMYLCASSLIWDREADTQYFGPGTRLTVL.

The sample holds a few counts of this clone. The junction departs from the called germline gene at one end, perhaps through a read error. The chain combines TRBV7-9 with TRBJ2-3; unclear D gene. CDR3 size: 12 residues. Germline lookup yields CDR1 SEHNR and CDR2 FQNEAQ (reference sequence). The DNA for the CDR3 is TGTGCCAGCAGCTTGTTTCCAGACCCTATCCATTTT. Its translation is CASSLFPDPIHF.